This is a list of T cell receptor beta chains from one sample in a study of blood T cell repertoires in COVID-19. Measured with immunoSEQ multiplex PCR; TCRdb has only the in-frame clones, and not every one. The table lists tens of thousands of clones, over 80% of them singletons. Sequencing was done on a sample of peripheral blood. Receptors were obtained from a human donor in a cohort sampled during active COVID-19. Both conserved end residues are part of each CDR3. Fields, in order: V gene, D gene, J gene, clone size, CDR3 protein, CDR3 DNA. The D gene is left open where the match is weak. Size tells how often a clone was seen (once, few, many) or the class of an expanded clone, and some rows leave it out.

TRBV6-6	.	TRBJ1-4	.	CASSYSTLEKLFF	TGTGCCAGCAGTTACTCGACTCTGGAGAAACTGTTTTTT
TRBV2	.	TRBJ2-4	.	CASTGGRLPENIQYF	TGTGCCAGCACTGGGGGCAGGCTGCCAGAAAACATTCAGTACTTC
TRBV6-1	TRBD1	TRBJ1-3	.	CASSEGTGTGNTIYF	TGTGCCAGCAGTGAGGGGACAGGGACTGGAAACACCATATATTTT
TRBV7-8	TRBD2	TRBJ2-1	.	CASSEGLAGDEQFF	TGTGCCAGCAGCGAGGGACTAGCGGGAGATGAGCAGTTCTTC
TRBV6-6	TRBD1	TRBJ1-1	.	CASSPRSWTGLNTEAFF	TGTGCCAGCAGTCCCCGTTCGTGGACAGGTTTGAACACTGAAGCTTTCTTT
TRBV7-9	TRBD1	TRBJ2-3	.	CASSLAGTETTDTQYF	TGTGCCAGCAGCTTAGCGGGGACAGAGACAACGGATACGCAGTATTTT
TRBV30	.	TRBJ1-5	.	CASSAGVAQPQHF	TGTGCCTCGTCCGCAGGGGTGGCTCAGCCCCAGCATTTT
TRBV18	.	TRBJ2-1	.	CASSPRGLGYNEQFF	TGTGCCAGCTCACCTAGGGGCCTGGGATACAATGAGCAGTTCTTC
TRBV28	TRBD2	TRBJ2-2	.	CASSTSGNTGELFF	TGTGCCAGCAGTACTAGCGGGAACACCGGGGAGCTGTTTTTT
TRBV9	.	TRBJ2-7	.	CASSVSPTYEQYF	TGTGCCAGCAGCGTATCCCCCACCTACGAGCAGTACTTC
TRBV5-1	TRBD1	TRBJ2-5	.	CASSPGTGFSLETQYF	TGCGCCAGCAGCCCGGGGACAGGGTTTTCGTTAGAGACCCAGTACTTC
TRBV6-5	.	TRBJ1-3	.	CASSHQGSGNTIYF	TGTGCCAGCAGTCACCAGGGGTCTGGAAACACCATATATTTT
TRBV9	.	TRBJ1-4	once	CASSVGGSTNEKLFF	TGTGCCAGCAGCGTAGGTGGCAGTACCAATGAAAAACTGTTTTTT
TRBV19	TRBD2	TRBJ2-7	medium-sized	CASRAGAARGEQYF	TGTGCCAGTAGGGCGGGAGCCGCCCGGGGGGAGCAGTACTTC
TRBV28	TRBD1	TRBJ2-6	.	CASSLLRGLGANVLTF	TGTGCCAGCAGTTTATTGAGGGGGCTTGGGGCCAACGTCCTGACTTTC
TRBV9	TRBD1	TRBJ1-2	once	CASSSDRVRGYTF	TGTGCCAGCAGCTCGGACAGGGTGCGTGGCTACACCTTC
TRBV10-3	TRBD2	TRBJ2-7	.	CAIRDESGRADEQYF	TGTGCCATCAGAGACGAGAGCGGGAGGGCCGACGAGCAGTACTTC
TRBV11-2	TRBD1	TRBJ1-2	once	CASSNLRQGTNYGYTF	TGTGCCAGCAGCAATCTAAGACAGGGGACTAACTATGGCTACACCTTC
TRBV4-3	TRBD1	TRBJ2-7	.	CASSQHWTGYYEQYF	TGCGCCAGCAGCCAACATTGGACAGGGTACTACGAGCAGTACTTC
TRBV18	.	TRBJ2-3	.	CASSRLDTQYF	TGTGCCAGCTCCAGACTAGATACGCAGTATTTT
TRBV28	TRBD2	TRBJ2-1	.	CASRPPGRREGFGEQFF	TGTGCCAGCAGGCCCCCCGGGCGGCGGGAGGGCTTTGGTGAGCAGTTCTTC
TRBV3-1/TRBV3-2	TRBD2	TRBJ2-1	.	CASSQVAPDLGGEQFF	TGTGCCAGCAGCCAAGTCGCACCCGACCTGGGGGGGGAGCAGTTCTTC
TRBV19	.	TRBJ2-7	once	CASSVSSSYEQYF	TGTGCCAGTAGTGTCTCGAGTTCCTACGAGCAGTACTTC
TRBV5-1	TRBD2	TRBJ2-2	.	CASSTGLAPNTGELFF	TGCGCCAGCAGCACGGGACTAGCGCCAAACACCGGGGAGCTGTTTTTT
TRBV24-1	TRBD2	TRBJ2-5	.	CATSRAVSGSQETQYF	TGTGCCACCAGTCGCGCCGTTAGCGGGAGCCAAGAGACCCAGTACTTC
TRBV2	.	TRBJ1-5	few	CASSDSRNQPQHF	TGTGCCAGCAGTGATTCGAGAAATCAGCCCCAGCATTTT
TRBV6-1	.	TRBJ1-1	once	CASSVGGTLMNTEAFF	TGTGCCAGCAGTGTCGGTGGGACACTGATGAACACTGAAGCTTTCTTT
TRBV6-6	.	TRBJ2-3	few	CASSSGETLFTDTQYF	TGTGCCAGCAGTTCGGGGGAGACGTTGTTCACAGATACGCAGTATTTT
TRBV9	TRBD1	TRBJ2-5	.	CASSANLGTALQETQYF	TGTGCCAGCAGCGCGAACCTCGGGACAGCCTTACAAGAGACCCAGTACTTC
TRBV23-1	TRBD1	TRBJ1-5	.	CASSPRATGVQPQHF	TGCGCCAGCAGTCCAAGGGCCACAGGGGTACAGCCCCAGCATTTT
TRBV2	.	TRBJ2-5	once	CASSEKERAKYF	TGTGCCAGCAGTGAGAAGGAGCGGGCGAAGTACTTC
TRBV19	.	TRBJ2-7	.	CASSIDRGTREQYF	TGTGCCAGTAGTATTGACCGGGGTACTCGGGAGCAGTACTTC
TRBV7-9	TRBD2	TRBJ2-1	.	CASSLQREIAYNEQFF	TGTGCCAGCAGCTTACAGCGGGAGATCGCCTACAATGAGCAGTTCTTC
TRBV7-3	TRBD1	TRBJ2-2	.	CASSLVGQGYTGELFF	TGTGCCAGCAGCTTAGTCGGACAGGGGTACACCGGGGAGCTGTTTTTT
TRBV15	TRBD1	TRBJ2-7	.	CATSTGTGVTYEQYF	TGTGCCACCAGCACCGGGACAGGGGTTACCTACGAGCAGTACTTC
TRBV18	.	TRBJ2-1	.	CASSPSLGLARSNEQFF	TGTGCCAGCTCACCTTCGTTAGGCCTAGCGAGGAGTAATGAGCAGTTCTTC
TRBV9	.	TRBJ2-1	.	CASSDALVESSYNEQFF	TGTGCCAGCAGCGACGCCCTAGTGGAGAGCTCCTACAATGAGCAGTTCTTC
TRBV16	.	TRBJ2-7	.	CASSQRQDSYEQYF	TGTGCCAGCAGCCAACGACAGGACTCCTACGAGCAGTACTTC
TRBV6-6	.	TRBJ2-6	.	CASSRAGTNSGANVLTF	TGTGCCAGCAGTCGAGCCGGGACAAACTCTGGGGCCAACGTCCTGACTTTC
TRBV6-1	.	TRBJ2-1	.	CASSELALSSYNEQFF	TGTGCCAGCAGTGAACTAGCATTATCTTCCTACAATGAGCAGTTCTTC
TRBV5-6	TRBD2	TRBJ2-2	.	CASSLILAGFRTGELFF	TGTGCCAGCAGCTTGATTCTAGCGGGATTCCGCACCGGGGAGCTGTTTTTT
TRBV18	.	TRBJ2-2	.	CASSPPRRVNTGELFF	TGTGCCAGCTCACCACCCAGACGGGTGAACACCGGGGAGCTGTTTTTT
TRBV4-3	TRBD1	TRBJ2-7	.	CASSQDVMVAGQGYEQYF	TGCGCCAGCAGCCAAGACGTGATGGTGGCGGGACAGGGGTACGAGCAGTACTTC
TRBV7-2	TRBD1	TRBJ2-3	.	CASSWTGSTDTQYF	TGTGCCAGCAGCTGGACAGGAAGCACAGATACGCAGTATTTT
TRBV29-1	TRBD2	TRBJ2-1	.	CSVTSGRDEQFF	TGCAGCGTAACTAGCGGGAGGGATGAGCAGTTCTTC
TRBV6-2/TRBV6-3	TRBD2	TRBJ2-1	.	CASSRELASNEQFF	TGTGCCAGCAGCCGCGAACTAGCGTCCAATGAGCAGTTCTTC
TRBV7-9	TRBD2	TRBJ2-1	medium-sized	CASSPSGGLSYNEQFF	TGTGCCAGCAGCCCCAGCGGGGGCCTCTCCTACAATGAGCAGTTCTTC
TRBV16	.	TRBJ1-1	.	CASSRRAGNTEAFF	TGTGCCAGCAGCCGCAGGGCTGGGAACACTGAAGCTTTCTTT
TRBV28	.	TRBJ1-1	.	CASSYGGIMNTEAFF	TGTGCCAGCAGTTATGGGGGCATCATGAACACTGAAGCTTTCTTT
TRBV13	.	TRBJ2-7	.	CASSLLEGSEQYF	TGTGCCAGCAGCTTATTGGAGGGCTCCGAGCAGTACTTC
TRBV30	.	TRBJ1-1	.	CAWSPGQKSTEAFF	TGTGCCTGGAGTCCTGGGCAGAAGAGTACTGAAGCTTTCTTT